Below are 24 T cell receptor beta chains sequenced from a single sample in a study of cytomegalovirus exposure and HLA in healthy donors. PCR used 60 Vbeta primers and 13 Jbeta primers. Some clones are missing from TCRdb's copy, which holds only in-frame ones; the method was immunoSEQ multiplex PCR. The sample carries about 150,000 clones, 84% recorded once. The material sequenced was PBMCs. The receptors here all came from a boy aged 2 to 10 in good health and CMV-seronegative.

The chain links TRBV7-9 to TRBJ2-2, with 14 bases lining up with TRBD2. Germline V gene lookup returns CDR1 SEHNR and CDR2 FQNEAQ (reference sequence). Germline trimming cut 4 bases from V and 4 bases from J; bases unmatched to any gene: 5. The CDR3 sequence is 17 residues long. The CDR3 spells CASSWGLAGAGTGELFF. CDR3 DNA: TGTGCCAGCAGCTGGGGACTAGCGGGAGCGGGCACCGGGGAGCTGTTTTTT.

V and J are TRBV25-1 and TRBJ2-1; 8 bases align to TRBD1. CDR1 MGHDK and CDR2 SYGVNS come from the germline V gene. V gave up 4 bases and J gave up 9 bases; unmatched junction bases: 2. This CDR3 spans 12 amino acids. CDR3 sequence (DNA): TGTGCCAGCAGTGCTGGGACAGGTGAGCAGTTCTTC. It translates to CASSAGTGEQFF.

This clone was recorded once. This chain links TRBV5-4 with TRBJ2-5; 11 positions agree with TRBD2. Germline lookup yields CDR1 SGHNT and CDR2 YYREEE (reference sequence). The CDR3 consists of 15 residues. V was clipped by 5 bases and J by 5 bases; unmatched bases: 8. The CDR3 here is CASRQTSGSRETQYF. DNA for the CDR3: TGTGCCAGCAGGCAAACTAGCGGGAGTCGGGAGACCCAGTACTTC.

In this sample, this clone turned up a few times. The V call is TRBV29-1, the J call TRBJ2-2, with D possibly matching TRBD1 (5 bases). This CDR3 contains 14 residues. V was shortened by 4 bases and J by 4 bases, with 13 bases between the two germline ends. Looked up from germline, CDR1 is SQVTM and CDR2 is ANQGSEA. CDR3 residues: CSVGRGFGTGELFF. The CDR3 coding sequence is TGCAGCGTTGGTAGGGGTTTTGGCACCGGGGAGCTGTTTTTT.

Only one count was recorded for this clone. The chain uses TRBV7-7 and TRBJ2-1, with 7 positions matching TRBD2. The CDR3 is 15 amino acids. The germline CDR1 and CDR2 sequences are SSHAT and FNYEAQ (reference sequence). V lost 5 bases, J lost 5 bases, and 9 bases stayed unmatched. CDR3 sequence reads: CASSPGGGSHNEQFF. The CDR3 DNA is TGTGCCAGCAGCCCCGGCGGCGGGAGCCACAATGAGCAGTTCTTC. The full variable domain, completed using reference TRBV7-7 and TRBJ2-1, is GAGVSQSPRYKVTKRGQDVTLRCDPISSHATLYWYQQALGQGPEFLTYFNYEAQPDKSGLPSDRFSAERPEGSISTLTIQRTEQRDSAMYRCASSPGGGSHNEQFFGPGTRLTVL.

V and J are TRBV7-8 and TRBJ2-7; 8 nucleotides agree with TRBD2. Germline values: CDR1 SGHVS, CDR2 FQNEAQ. J was trimmed by 5 bases and V by 4 bases; bases with no gene match: 10. The length of the CDR3 is 15 residues. CDR3 region: CASSYVGTSLNEQYF. DNA of the CDR3: TGTGCCAGCAGCTATGTCGGGACTAGTTTGAACGAGCAGTACTTC.

This clone was picked up one time. The chain joins TRBV5-1 to TRBJ2-1; TRBD2 matches 9 bases. This CDR3 comprises 15 residues. CDR1 is SGHRS and CDR2 is YFSETQ in the germline V gene. The J segment lost 7 bases and the V segment lost 4 bases, leaving 9 bases of the junction unmatched. CDR3 nucleotides: TGCGCCAGCAGCACACGGCTTACTAGCGGGAATGAGCAGTTCTTC. This gives the protein CASSTRLTSGNEQFF.

V and J are TRBV5-6 and TRBJ1-1; D is undetermined. Germline CDR1 reads SGHDT; CDR2 reads YYEEEE. The V end lost 2 bases, the J end lost 1 base, and 12 bases lay between the germline ends. The CDR3 sequence is 15 residues long. CDR3 DNA: TGTGCCAGCAGCTTTAGGGCCCGGGGGAACACTGAAGCTTTCTTT. Amino acids: CASSFRARGNTEAFF.

CDR3 nucleotide sequence: TGTGCCAGCAGTCGACTAGCGGGAGAGCAAGAGCAGTACTTC. Translating it yields CASSRLAGEQEQYF. This chain joins TRBV2 and TRBJ2-7; TRBD2 matches 12 bases. The CDR3 covers 14 residues. From germline, CDR1 is SNHLY and CDR2 FYNNEI. V gave up 5 bases and J gave up 7 bases; unmatched junction bases: 6. Using reference TRBV2 and TRBJ2-7 for the parts outside the CDR3, the full variable domain is EPEVTQTPSHQVTQMGQEVILRCVPISNHLYFYWYRQILGQKVEFLVSFYNNEISEKSEIFDDQFSVERPDGSNFTLKIRSTKLEDSAMYFCASSRLAGEQEQYFGPGTRLTVT.

This rearrangement joins TRBV28 to TRBJ1-2; D is unresolved. Germline loops: CDR1 MDHEN, CDR2 SYDVKM. The CDR3 loop spans 12 amino acids. V lost 4 bases and J 3 bases, leaving 6 bases between the germline ends. CDR3 loop: CASSSTDYGYTF. CDR3 DNA: TGTGCCAGCAGTTCCACGGACTATGGCTACACCTTC.

In its sample, this clone was seen once. The chain carries TRBV2 and TRBJ2-7; D is perhaps TRBD1 (6 bases). The V end lost 1 base, the J end lost 2 bases, and 9 bases lay between the germline ends. Germline CDR1 and CDR2: SNHLY and FYNNEI. The CDR3 runs 14 residues. In DNA, the CDR3 is TGTGCCAGCAGTGAAGTCGGACAGACCTACGAGCAGTACTTC. Translation gives CASSEVGQTYEQYF.

V and J are TRBV9 and TRBJ2-1; tentative D call: TRBD2 (5 bases). Germline values: CDR1 SGDLS, CDR2 YYNGEE. Trimming pared 3 bases from V and 0 bases from J, leaving 13 bases between. CDR3 length: 16 amino acids. CDR3 nucleotides: TGTGCCAGCAGCGCGGTCCGGGAAAGCTCCTACAATGAGCAGTTCTTC. Protein: CASSAVRESSYNEQFF.

The chain has TRBV11-2 and TRBJ2-2; D is perhaps TRBD2 (6 bases). The CDR3 covers 16 residues. Germline CDR1 is SGHAT and CDR2 is FQNNGV. The germline V and J ends were trimmed by 6 bases and 1 base, with 15 bases remaining between them. The CDR3 DNA reads as TGTGCCAGCAGTCGAGGAGGGGCCGTGAACACCGGGGAGCTGTTTTTT. It is translated as CASSRGGAVNTGELFF. The complete variable domain, with remaining parts taken from reference TRBV11-2 and TRBJ2-2, reads EAGVAQSPRYKIIEKRQSVAFWCNPISGHATLYWYQQILGQGPKLLIQFQNNGVVDDSQLPKDRFSAERLKGVDSTLKIQPAKLEDSAVYLCASSRGGAVNTGELFFGEGSRLTVL.

This chain joins TRBV27 and TRBJ2-1; 12 nucleotides line up with TRBD2. This CDR3 has 22 amino acids. The germline CDR1 and CDR2 sequences are MNHEY and SMNVEV (reference sequence). V was pared by 3 bases and J by 3 bases, with 21 bases of the junction left unmatched. DNA for the CDR3: TGTGCCAGCAGTTTCGGGGCCCCTGGCCTAGCGGGAGGGCCCCCGATCTACAATGAGCAGTTCTTC. Its translation is CASSFGAPGLAGGPPIYNEQFF.

J is TRBJ1-5 and V is TRBV30, with D possibly TRBD1 on 5 matching bases. V gave up 8 bases and J gave up 7 bases, with 18 bases separating them. CDR1 is GTSNPN, CDR2 SVGIG, per germline (reference sequence). The CDR3 contains 13 residues. CDR3 in DNA: TGTGCCGCCCGGGGGGAGGGGCACCAGCCCCAGCATTTT. Translated, it gives CAARGEGHQPQHF. The variable domain in full, with the rest retrieved from reference TRBV30 and TRBJ1-5, is SQTIHQWPATLVQPVGSPLSLECTVEGTSNPNLYWYRQAAGRGLQLLFYSVGIGQISSEVPQNLSASRPQDRQFILSSKKLLLSDSGFYLCAARGEGHQPQHFGDGTRLSIL.

The chain recombines TRBV6-6 with TRBJ2-7; 7 bases align to TRBD2. The V and J ends lost 2 bases and 6 bases, in that order; junction bases with no gene match: 4. This CDR3 is 13 amino acids long. Germline CDR1 MNHNY, CDR2 SVGAGI (reference sequence). CDR3 amino acids: CASSYGRELEQYF. DNA of the CDR3: TGTGCCAGCAGTTACGGGCGGGAGCTCGAGCAGTACTTC.

The chain has TRBV10-3 and TRBJ2-1; TRBD2 agrees at 9 bases. The CDR3 is 16 residues long. V gave up 4 bases and J gave up 6 bases; unmatched junction bases: 10. The V gene's germline CDR1 is ENHRY and CDR2 SYGVKD. The CDR3 loop reads CAISVLTGTSRNEQFF. CDR3 nucleotide sequence: TGTGCCATCAGTGTATTAACGGGGACTAGCCGCAATGAGCAGTTCTTC.

The rearrangement uses TRBV19 and TRBJ2-7, with D possibly TRBD1 on 5 matching bases. V lost 3 bases to trimming and J lost 2 bases, with 14 bases between them. The CDR3 has 15 residues. CDR1 LNHDA and CDR2 SQIVND come from the germline V gene (reference sequence). The DNA for the CDR3 is TGTGCCAGTAGTATGGCGGCCAGGGATACCTACGAGCAGTACTTC. This gives the protein CASSMAARDTYEQYF.

This sequence joins TRBV28 and TRBJ1-2; D not resolved. The CDR3 is 12 residues long. Germline CDR1 MDHEN, CDR2 SYDVKM. With 2 bases removed from V and 4 bases from J, the gap between germline ends came to 5 bases. The CDR3 coding sequence is TGTGCCAGCAGTTTACTCGGCTATGGCTACACCTTC. It is translated as CASSLLGYGYTF.

CDR3 region: CASSLGIGTEFYEQYF. The CDR3 DNA is TGCGCCAGCAGCTTGGGAATAGGGACAGAATTCTACGAGCAGTACTTC. The chain carries TRBV5-1 and TRBJ2-7; 7 bases are a match to TRBD1. In germline, CDR1 is SGHRS, CDR2 YFSETQ. Trimming at V came to 0 bases and at J to 3 bases, leaving 9 bases not matched to a gene. There are 16 residues in the CDR3.

V and J are TRBV5-1 and TRBJ1-2; possibly TRBD1 for D (5 bases). Per germline, CDR1 SGHRS and CDR2 YFSETQ. V lost 4 bases to trimming and J lost 5 bases, with 9 bases between them. The CDR3 totals 12 residues. The CDR3 reads CASSPEGYGYTF. Here the CDR3 DNA reads TGCGCCAGCAGCCCGGAGGGGTATGGCTACACCTTC.

This chain uses TRBV19 with TRBJ2-5; the match to TRBD2 covers 7 bases. This CDR3 is built from 15 residues. The V gene end was trimmed by 0 bases and the J gene end by 4 bases; junction bases not matched to a gene: 5. Germline values: CDR1 LNHDA, CDR2 SQIVND (reference sequence). Here the CDR3 DNA reads TGTGCCAGTAGTATAGACAGGGAGGGTATAGAGACCCAGTACTTC. Encoded protein: CASSIDREGIETQYF.

V usage is TRBV6-5 and J usage is TRBJ1-1; 7 bases map to TRBD1. With 5 bases clipped from V and 2 bases from J, the junction kept 5 bases outside the gene matches. The CDR3 loop spans 14 amino acids. CDR1 is MNHEY and CDR2 is SVGAGI in the germline V gene. The CDR3 sequence is CASSTGTANTEAFF. DNA for the CDR3: TGTGCCAGCAGTACCGGGACAGCCAACACTGAAGCTTTCTTT.

The V and J genes are TRBV27 and TRBJ2-7; TRBD2 matches at 16 bases. Trimming removed 6 bases from V and 6 bases from J; junction bases left unmatched: 14. The germline V gene has CDR1 MNHEY and CDR2 SMNVEV (reference sequence). The CDR3 runs 18 residues. The CDR3 DNA is TGTGCCAGCAGGCCGGGACTAGCGGGAGGGCCTTTTATCCTCGAGCAGTACTTC. Its protein product is CASRPGLAGGPFILEQYF.